Listed below are T cell receptor delta chains from one sample, sequenced in a study of gamma-delta T cells after stem cell transplantation. TCRdb reprocessed the RT-PCR reads using CATT. The sample contains some 800 delta-chain clones, around 20% of which appear only once. Input material: gamma-delta T cells. These receptors were collected from a human donor. It is not recorded whose cells these are; they may come from a transplant donor. The conserved cysteine and the conserved F or W are not part of the CDR3 here.

j_call,v_call,cdr3_aa
TRDJ1,TRDV2,ACDLLGDTSADKLI
TRDJ1,TRDV2,ACDPIVSDKLI
TRDJ2,TRDV1,ALGEASYPWGIYGAAQLF
TRDJ1,TRDV2,ACDLTGGYGVRVHTDKLI
TRDJ3,TRDV2,ACDWGIPSSWDTRQMF
TRDJ2,TRDV2,ACDTLGGTRAQLF
TRDJ1,TRDV2,ACEELRYADKLI
TRDJ1,TRDV2,ACDTVTGGSFSRGTDKLI
TRDJ1,TRDV2,ACDPVSGGYGYTDKLI
TRDJ1,TRDV2,ACDPVGGSLNGVTDKLI
TRDJ1,TRDV2,ACDTVGGYRPSKLI
TRDJ1,TRDV2,ACDTLVLGDTDTDKLI
TRDJ1,TRDV2,ACDTVLGDTGGTDKLI